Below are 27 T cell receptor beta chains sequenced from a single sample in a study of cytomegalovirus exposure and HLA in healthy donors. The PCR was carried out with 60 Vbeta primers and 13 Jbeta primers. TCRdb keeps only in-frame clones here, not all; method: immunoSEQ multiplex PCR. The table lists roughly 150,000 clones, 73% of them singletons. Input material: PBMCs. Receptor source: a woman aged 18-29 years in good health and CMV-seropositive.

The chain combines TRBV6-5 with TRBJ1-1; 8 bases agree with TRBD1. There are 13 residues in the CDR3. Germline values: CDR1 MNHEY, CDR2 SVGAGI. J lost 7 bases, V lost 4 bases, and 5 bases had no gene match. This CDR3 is CASSSGQGGEAFF. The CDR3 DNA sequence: TGTGCCAGCAGTTCTGGACAGGGAGGTGAAGCTTTCTTT.

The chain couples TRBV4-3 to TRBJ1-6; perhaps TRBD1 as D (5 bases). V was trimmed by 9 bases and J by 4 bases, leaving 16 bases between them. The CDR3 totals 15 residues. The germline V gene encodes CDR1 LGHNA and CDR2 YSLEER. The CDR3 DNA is TGCGCCAGTGCAAGCTCCACAGGTTATAATTCACCCCTCCACTTT. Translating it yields CASASSTGYNSPLHF.

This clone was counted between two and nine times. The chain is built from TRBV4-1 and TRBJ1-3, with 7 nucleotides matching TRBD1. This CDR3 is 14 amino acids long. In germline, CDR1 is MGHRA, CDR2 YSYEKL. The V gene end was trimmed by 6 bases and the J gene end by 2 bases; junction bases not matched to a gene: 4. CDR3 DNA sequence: TGCGCCAGCAGTCGCACAGGGGCTGGAAACACCATATATTTT. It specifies CASSRTGAGNTIYF.

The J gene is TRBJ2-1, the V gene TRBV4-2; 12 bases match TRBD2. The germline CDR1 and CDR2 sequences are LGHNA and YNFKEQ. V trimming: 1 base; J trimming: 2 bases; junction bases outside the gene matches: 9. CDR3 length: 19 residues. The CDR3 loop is CASSQGAASGGAPYNEQFF. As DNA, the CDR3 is TGTGCCAGCAGCCAAGGCGCGGCTAGCGGGGGGGCACCCTACAATGAGCAGTTCTTC.

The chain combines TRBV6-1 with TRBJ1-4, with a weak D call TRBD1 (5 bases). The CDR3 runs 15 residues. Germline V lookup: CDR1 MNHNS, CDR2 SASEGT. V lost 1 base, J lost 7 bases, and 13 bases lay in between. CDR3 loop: CASSEGRGGGEKLFF. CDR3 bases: TGTGCCAGCAGTGAAGGAAGGGGCGGTGGTGAAAAACTGTTTTTT.

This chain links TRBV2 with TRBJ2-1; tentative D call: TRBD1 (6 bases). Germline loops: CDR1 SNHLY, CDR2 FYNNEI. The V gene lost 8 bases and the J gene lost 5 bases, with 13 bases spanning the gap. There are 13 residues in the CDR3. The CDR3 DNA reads TGTGCCAGCCAGAGACAGGAGAACAATGAGCAGTTCTTC. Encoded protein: CASQRQENNEQFF. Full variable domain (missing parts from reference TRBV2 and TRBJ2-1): EPEVTQTPSHQVTQMGQEVILRCVPISNHLYFYWYRQILGQKVEFLVSFYNNEISEKSEIFDDQFSVERPDGSNFTLKIRSTKLEDSAMYFCASQRQENNEQFFGPGTRLTVL.

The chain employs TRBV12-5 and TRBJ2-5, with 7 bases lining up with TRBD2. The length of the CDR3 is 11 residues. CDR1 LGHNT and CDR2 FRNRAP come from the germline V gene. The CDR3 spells CASGVQETQYF. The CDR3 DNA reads TGTGCGAGCGGGGTTCAAGAGACCCAGTACTTC. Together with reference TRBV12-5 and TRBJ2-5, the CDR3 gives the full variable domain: DARVTQTPRHKVTEMGQEVTMRCQPILGHNTVFWYRQTMMQGLELLAYFRNRAPLDDSGMPKDRFSAEMPDATLATLKIQPSEPRDSAVYFCASGVQETQYFGPGTRLLVL.

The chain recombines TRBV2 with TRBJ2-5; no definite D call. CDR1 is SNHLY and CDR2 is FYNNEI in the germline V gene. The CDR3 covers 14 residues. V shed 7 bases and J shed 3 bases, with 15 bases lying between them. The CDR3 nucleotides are TGTGCCAGCATGAGTGTGGCAGGCAAAGAGACCCAGTACTTC. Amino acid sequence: CASMSVAGKETQYF.

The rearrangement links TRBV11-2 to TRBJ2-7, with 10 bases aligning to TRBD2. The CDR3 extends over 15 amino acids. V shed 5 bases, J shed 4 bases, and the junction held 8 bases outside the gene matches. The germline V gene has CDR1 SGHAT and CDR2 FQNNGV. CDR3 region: CASSTQRGGRYEQYF. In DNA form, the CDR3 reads TGTGCCAGCAGCACCCAGCGGGGGGGCCGATACGAGCAGTACTTC. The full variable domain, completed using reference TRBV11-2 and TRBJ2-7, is EAGVAQSPRYKIIEKRQSVAFWCNPISGHATLYWYQQILGQGPKLLIQFQNNGVVDDSQLPKDRFSAERLKGVDSTLKIQPAKLEDSAVYLCASSTQRGGRYEQYFGPGTRLTVT.

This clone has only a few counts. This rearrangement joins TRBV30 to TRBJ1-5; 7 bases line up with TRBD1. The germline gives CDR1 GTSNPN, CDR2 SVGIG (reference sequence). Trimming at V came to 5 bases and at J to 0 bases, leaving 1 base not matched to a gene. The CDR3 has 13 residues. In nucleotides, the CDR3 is TGTGCCTGGCAGGGGGGTAGCAATCAGCCCCAGCATTTT. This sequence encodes CAWQGGSNQPQHF.

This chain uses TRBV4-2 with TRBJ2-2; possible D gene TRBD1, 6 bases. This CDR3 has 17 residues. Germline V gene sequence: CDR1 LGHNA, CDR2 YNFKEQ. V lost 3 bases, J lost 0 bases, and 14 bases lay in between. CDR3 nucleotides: TGTGCCAGCAGCCAGGGACATAGTCTTTCGAACACCGGGGAGCTGTTTTTT. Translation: CASSQGHSLSNTGELFF.

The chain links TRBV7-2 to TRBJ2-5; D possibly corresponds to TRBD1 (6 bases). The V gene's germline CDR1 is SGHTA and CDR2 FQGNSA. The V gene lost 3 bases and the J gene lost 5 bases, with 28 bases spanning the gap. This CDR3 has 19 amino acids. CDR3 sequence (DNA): TGTGCCAGCAGCTTGAAGTTTCGGTGGTTGGGGGCGAATTCGGAGACCCAGTACTTC. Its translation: CASSLKFRWLGANSETQYF.

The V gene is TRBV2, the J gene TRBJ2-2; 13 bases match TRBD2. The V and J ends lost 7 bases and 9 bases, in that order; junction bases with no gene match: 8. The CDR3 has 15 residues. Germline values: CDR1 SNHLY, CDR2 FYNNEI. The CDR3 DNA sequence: TGTGCCAGCAAGAGTACTAGCGGGGGGGCCCGGGAGCTGTTTTTT. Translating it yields CASKSTSGGARELFF.

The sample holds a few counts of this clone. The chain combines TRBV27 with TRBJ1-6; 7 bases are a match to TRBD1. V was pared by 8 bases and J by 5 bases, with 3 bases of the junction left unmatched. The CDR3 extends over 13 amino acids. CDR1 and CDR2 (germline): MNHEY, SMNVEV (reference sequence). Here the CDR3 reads CASRTGDNSPLHF. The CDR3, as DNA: TGTGCCAGCCGGACAGGAGATAATTCACCCCTCCACTTT.

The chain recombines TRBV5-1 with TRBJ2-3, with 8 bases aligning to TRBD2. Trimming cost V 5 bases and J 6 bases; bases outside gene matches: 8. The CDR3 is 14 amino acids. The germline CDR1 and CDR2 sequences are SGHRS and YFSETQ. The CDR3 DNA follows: TGCGCCAGCAGGGAGACGGGGGGGCCGGATACGCAGTATTTT. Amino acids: CASRETGGPDTQYF.

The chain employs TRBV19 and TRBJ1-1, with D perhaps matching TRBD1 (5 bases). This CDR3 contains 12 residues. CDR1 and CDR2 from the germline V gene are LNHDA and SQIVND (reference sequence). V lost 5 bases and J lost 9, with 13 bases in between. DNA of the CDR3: TGTGCCAGTAGTTGGCCAGGGTCGAAAGCTTTCTTT. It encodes CASSWPGSKAFF.

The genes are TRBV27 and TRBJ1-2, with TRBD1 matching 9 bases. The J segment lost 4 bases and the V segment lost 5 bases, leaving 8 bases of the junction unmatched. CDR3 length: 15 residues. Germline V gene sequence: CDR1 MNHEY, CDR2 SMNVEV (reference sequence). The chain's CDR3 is CASSPPGQGIYGYTF. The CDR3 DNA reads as TGTGCCAGCAGTCCTCCCGGACAGGGGATCTATGGCTACACCTTC.

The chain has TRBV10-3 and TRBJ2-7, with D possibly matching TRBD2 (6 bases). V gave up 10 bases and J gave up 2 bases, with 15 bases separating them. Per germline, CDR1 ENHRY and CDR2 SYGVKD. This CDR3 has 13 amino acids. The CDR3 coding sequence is TGTGCCACCTCGGGGGATCTTCCCTACGAGCAGTACTTC. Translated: CATSGDLPYEQYF.

The CDR3 DNA sequence: TGTGCCAGCAGCGAGACTAGCGGGGGGTACAATGAGCAGTTCTTC. This codes for CASSETSGGYNEQFF. J is TRBJ2-1 and V is TRBV9; 13 nucleotides line up with TRBD2. Germline V gives CDR1 SGDLS, CDR2 YYNGEE. Trimming took 3 bases from V and 4 from J; bases not matched to a gene: 1. The CDR3 has 15 residues. The whole variable domain, remainder taken from reference TRBV9 and TRBJ2-1, is DSGVTQTPKHLITATGQRVTLRCSPRSGDLSVYWYQQSLDQGLQFLIQYYNGEERAKGNILERFSAQQFPDLHSELNLSSLELGDSALYFCASSETSGGYNEQFFGPGTRLTVL.

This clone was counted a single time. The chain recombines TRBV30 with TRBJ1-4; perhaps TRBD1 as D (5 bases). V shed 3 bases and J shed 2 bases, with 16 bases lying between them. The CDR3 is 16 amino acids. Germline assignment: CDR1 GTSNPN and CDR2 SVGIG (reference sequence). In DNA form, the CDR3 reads TGTGCCTGGAGGCATGGGAGGGGCCCGACTAATGAAAAACTGTTTTTT. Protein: CAWRHGRGPTNEKLFF.

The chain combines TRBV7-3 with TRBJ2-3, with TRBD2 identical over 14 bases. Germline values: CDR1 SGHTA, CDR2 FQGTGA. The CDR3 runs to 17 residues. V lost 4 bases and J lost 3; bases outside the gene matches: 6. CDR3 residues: CASSSQGLAGETDTQYF. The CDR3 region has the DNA TGTGCCAGCAGCTCCCAGGGACTAGCGGGGGAAACAGATACGCAGTATTTT.

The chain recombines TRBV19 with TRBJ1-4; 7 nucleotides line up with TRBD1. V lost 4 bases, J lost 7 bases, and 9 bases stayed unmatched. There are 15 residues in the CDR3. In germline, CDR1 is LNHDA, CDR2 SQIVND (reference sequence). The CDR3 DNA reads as TGTGCCAGTAGTACGATAACAGGGGACGGTGAAAAACTGTTTTTT. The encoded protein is CASSTITGDGEKLFF.

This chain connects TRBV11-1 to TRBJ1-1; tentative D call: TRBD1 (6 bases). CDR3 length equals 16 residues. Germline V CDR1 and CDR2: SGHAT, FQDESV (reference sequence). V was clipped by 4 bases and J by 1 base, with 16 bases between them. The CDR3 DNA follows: TGTGCCAGCAGCTCAGCCCCCAGGGGAAGGAACACTGAAGCTTTCTTT. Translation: CASSSAPRGRNTEAFF.

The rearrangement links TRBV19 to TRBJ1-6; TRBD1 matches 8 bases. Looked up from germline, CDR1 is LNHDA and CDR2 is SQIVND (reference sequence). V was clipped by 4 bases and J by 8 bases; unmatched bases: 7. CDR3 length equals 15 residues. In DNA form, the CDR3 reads TGTGCCAGTAGTACCTCCGGGACAGGTCATTCACCCCTCCACTTT. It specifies CASSTSGTGHSPLHF. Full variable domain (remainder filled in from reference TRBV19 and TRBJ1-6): DGGITQSPKYLFRKEGQNVTLSCEQNLNHDAMYWYRQDPGQGLRLIYYSQIVNDFQKGDIAEGYSVSREKKESFPLTVTSAQKNPTAFYLCASSTSGTGHSPLHFGNGTRLTVT.

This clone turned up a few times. The DNA for the CDR3 is TGTGCCTCCGGGACAGATAATGAAAAACTGTTTTTT. Amino acid sequence: CASGTDNEKLFF. The J gene is TRBJ1-4, the V gene TRBV30, with 7 bases matching TRBD1. The CDR3 sequence is 12 residues long. Germline V lookup: CDR1 GTSNPN, CDR2 SVGIG (reference sequence). With 7 bases clipped from V and 4 bases from J, the junction kept 3 bases outside the gene matches.

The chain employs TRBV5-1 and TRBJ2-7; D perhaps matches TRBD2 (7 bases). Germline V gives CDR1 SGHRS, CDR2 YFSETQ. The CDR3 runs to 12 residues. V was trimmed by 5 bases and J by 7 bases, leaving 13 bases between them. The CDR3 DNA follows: TGCGCCAGCAGTGGGGGGGGCGGGGAGCAGTACTTC. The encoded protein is CASSGGGGEQYF.

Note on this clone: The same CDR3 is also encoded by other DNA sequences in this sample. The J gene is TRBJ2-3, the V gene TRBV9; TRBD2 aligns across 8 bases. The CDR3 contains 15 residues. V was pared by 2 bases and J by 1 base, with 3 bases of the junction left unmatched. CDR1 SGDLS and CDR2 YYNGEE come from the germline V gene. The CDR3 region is CASSVGSGGTDTQYF. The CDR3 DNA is TGTGCCAGCAGCGTCGGTAGCGGGGGCACAGATACGCAGTATTTT.